This record covers a single T cell receptor (beta chain). This record belongs to a study of identifying expanded T cells in peripheral blood. Collection occurred without any documented infections or immune events in donors. V gave up 1 base and J gave up 1 base, with 14 bases separating them. The CDR3 runs to 16 residues. Germline V gene data show CDR1 as KGHSH and CDR2 as LQKENI. Produced via immunoSEQ multiplex PCR; TCRdb's table is partial and in-frame only. This sample carries around 100,000 clones, around 90% of them seen once, and the ten largest clones take roughly a sixth. The V gene is TRBV18, the J gene TRBJ2-7; D may match TRBD1 or TRBD2 (5 bases each). Sequencing used blood. This TCR was recovered from a person aged 18 to 75 in good health. The DNA of the CDR3 is TGTGCCAGCTCACCACGGGACCCCCGAGTGTCCTACGAGCAGTACTTC. It yields the protein CASSPRDPRVSYEQYF.